Listed below are T cell receptor beta chains from one sample, sequenced in a study of blood T cell repertoires in COVID-19. The protocol was immunoSEQ multiplex PCR, while the TCRdb copy is restricted to in-frame clones and leaves out a portion. The table has 200,000 or so clones, around 89% seen once. The sample was PBMCs or T cells enriched from blood (not recorded which). These receptors all come from a woman aged 30 to 39 who had recovered from COVID-19. Each CDR3 is given with its conserved first and last residue. A D gene is named only where the DNA matches it firmly. Clone sizes are given selectively: once, few, many, or a class where the clone is expanded.

clone_size d_call j_call v_call cdr3_aa cdr3_nt
once TRBD1 TRBJ1-2 TRBV25-1 CASSEMGQGGYGYTF TGTGCCAGCAGTGAGATGGGACAGGGGGGCTATGGCTACACCTTC
- - TRBJ1-2 TRBV7-9 CASSLGPGNYGYTF TGTGCCAGCAGCTTAGGGCCAGGGAACTATGGCTACACCTTC
- - TRBJ1-6 TRBV10-3 CAISPRAGLSSYNSPLHF TGTGCCATCAGCCCCCGAGCGGGCCTGAGCTCCTATAATTCACCCCTCCACTTT
- - TRBJ1-5 TRBV2 CASSEGAVGQASQPQHF TGTGCCAGCAGTGAAGGAGCGGTAGGGCAGGCGAGTCAGCCCCAGCATTTT
- - TRBJ2-1 TRBV6-5 CASESGSSYNEQFF TGTGCCAGCGAGTCAGGTTCCTCCTACAATGAGCAGTTCTTC
- - TRBJ1-1 TRBV19 CASSLQGLNTEAFF TGTGCCAGTAGTTTGCAGGGCTTAAACACTGAAGCTTTCTTT
- - TRBJ2-7 TRBV6-2/TRBV6-3 CASSYLDEQYF TGTGCCAGCAGTTACTTAGACGAGCAGTACTTC
- - TRBJ1-2 TRBV14 CASSRAGTGYGYTF TGTGCCAGCAGTCGAGCGGGCACAGGATATGGCTACACCTTC
- TRBD1 TRBJ1-4 TRBV27 CASSFSGTVAALEKLFF TGTGCCAGCAGTTTTTCTGGGACAGTTGCTGCCCTTGAAAAACTGTTTTTT
few - TRBJ1-1 TRBV9 CASSVDEGLVAFF TGTGCCAGCAGCGTAGATGAGGGATTGGTAGCTTTCTTT
- TRBD2 TRBJ2-3 TRBV7-2 CASSSLAGGPTDTQYF TGTGCCAGCAGCTCTCTAGCGGGGGGGCCCACAGATACGCAGTATTTT
- TRBD1 TRBJ2-3 TRBV9 CASSVFRDRGTDTQYF TGTGCCAGCAGCGTATTCCGGGACAGGGGCACAGATACGCAGTATTTT
- - TRBJ2-3 TRBV19 CASSGGLTQYF TGTGCCAGTAGTGGAGGACTCACGCAGTATTTT
- TRBD2 TRBJ2-2 TRBV4-2 CASSLGLESGELFF TGTGCCAGCAGCCTCGGACTAGAGTCCGGGGAGCTGTTTTTT
- - TRBJ1-2 TRBV4-3 CASSQDPSVYGYTF TGCGCCAGCAGCCAAGATCCCTCAGTCTATGGCTACACCTTC
- TRBD1 TRBJ1-6 TRBV6-5 CASSPTTGLNSPLHF TGTGCCAGCAGTCCCACGACAGGGCTTAATTCACCCCTCCACTTT
- TRBD1 TRBJ1-1 TRBV4-1 CASSQEQGANTEAFF TGCGCCAGCAGCCAAGAGCAGGGGGCTAACACTGAAGCTTTCTTT
- TRBD2 TRBJ2-5 TRBV6-5 CASRRGGRVGETQYF TGTGCCAGCCGCCGGGGGGGCAGGGTAGGGGAGACCCAGTACTTC
- TRBD1 TRBJ1-2 TRBV6-6 CASSYQGGGYGYTF TGTGCCAGCAGTTACCAAGGGGGCGGCTATGGCTACACCTTC
- TRBD1 TRBJ1-5 TRBV6-1 CASSESRTGGINQPQHF TGTGCCAGCAGTGAAAGTAGGACAGGGGGGATCAATCAGCCCCAGCATTTT
- - TRBJ1-3 TRBV7-7 CASSLGTAGSAGNTIYF TGTGCTAGCAGCTTAGGCACAGCTGGATCTGCTGGAAACACCATATATTTT
- TRBD1 TRBJ1-2 TRBV29-1 CSTGQGGGVNYGYTF TGCAGCACGGGACAGGGGGGTGGTGTTAACTATGGCTACACCTTC
once TRBD1 TRBJ2-1 TRBV4-3 CASSRTGGTGGNEQFF TGCGCCAGCAGCCGGACTGGGGGGACAGGGGGCAATGAGCAGTTCTTC